What follows is one T cell receptor (beta chain) and its context. The repertoire was sequenced with immunoSEQ multiplex PCR; TCRdb's copy has only in-frame clones and lacks some. The table shows tens of thousands of clones, with 95% to 97% occurring only once. This record comes from a study of siplizumab effects on memory and regulatory T cells. Germline V gene sequence: CDR1 GTSNPN, CDR2 SVGIG (reference sequence). After removal of 1 base from V and 4 bases from J, the junction contained 8 bases not matched to a gene. This CDR3 is built from 15 residues. The TCR originated in a human donor in good health. The genes are TRBV30 and TRBJ2-5, with 8 nucleotides matching TRBD1. The specimen sequenced was naive CD4+ T cells sorted from blood. Here the CDR3 DNA reads TGTGCCTGGAGTGGGGGAACAGGGGGACGAGAGACCCAGTACTTC. It encodes CAWSGGTGGRETQYF.